The TCR beta chain under discussion was sequenced for a study of T cells after yellow fever vaccination. TCRdb reprocessed the 5' RACE reads via MiXCR and lists one record per CDR3 protein. The data contain hundreds of thousands of distinct CDR3 sequences, around 3.6% of them singletons. The origin of this receptor is a man between 18 and 29 years old who received the YFV17D yellow fever vaccine. The sample here was PBMCs, taken on the day of the yellow fever booster vaccination.

CDR3 DNA: TGTGCCAGTAGCAGGACAGGTCATAGCAATCAGCCCCAGCATTTT. Translating gives CASSRTGHSNQPQHF. The J gene is TRBJ1-5, the V gene TRBV19; 7 bases align to TRBD1. J was trimmed by 0 bases and V by 6 bases; bases with no gene match: 5. The CDR3 length is 15 residues. Germline loops: CDR1 LNHDA, CDR2 SQIVND (reference sequence).